The rows below give T cell receptor beta chains drawn from one sample of a study of Ad26.COV2.S vaccination and SARS-CoV-2 variants. Measured with immunoSEQ multiplex PCR; TCRdb has only the in-frame clones, and not every one. In the table there are some 640,000 clones, 70% to 90% of which are singletons. Sequenced material: peripheral blood, taken in a trial of Ad26.COV2.S vaccine versus placebo. These receptors were taken from a person aged 18-60 years who received the Ad26.COV2.S COVID-19 vaccine or a placebo. The CDR3 runs from the conserved cysteine through the conserved F or W.

v_gene: TRBV27
CDR3aa: CASSLYWDTGELFF

v_gene: TRBV5-1
CDR3aa: CASSLEDRGYSPLHF

v_gene: TRBV5-4
CDR3aa: CASSPTSGGTYEQYF

v_gene: TRBV6-5
CDR3aa: CASTLGRGGRGEQFF

v_gene: TRBV25-1
CDR3aa: CASSVVENSPLHF

v_gene: TRBV19
CDR3aa: CASSIGGGEQYF

v_gene: TRBV21-1
CDR3aa: CASRNHTGDRGFYEQYF

v_gene: TRBV2
CDR3aa: CASSGGEAYEQYF

v_gene: TRBV28
CDR3aa: CASSFGYRPGFGYTF

v_gene: TRBV5-4
CDR3aa: CASSLAADAYEQYF

v_gene: TRBV30
CDR3aa: CAWSVTYEQYF

v_gene: TRBV19
CDR3aa: CASSIGPAREETQYF

v_gene: TRBV25-1
CDR3aa: CASSEGRLATDTQYF

v_gene: TRBV5-1
CDR3aa: CASSSQLAGGSYNEQFF

v_gene: TRBV6-5
CDR3aa: CASSYSPGPNYGYTF

v_gene: TRBV7-2
CDR3aa: CASSFQEETQYF

v_gene: TRBV27
CDR3aa: CASSPRDPLYGYTF

v_gene: TRBV9
CDR3aa: CASSGGQDPIYGYTF

v_gene: TRBV7-2
CDR3aa: CASSPPSGGAGNTIYF

v_gene: TRBV18
CDR3aa: CASSPLALDTGAFF

v_gene: TRBV4-1
CDR3aa: CASSQGRISNTEAFF

v_gene: TRBV20-1
CDR3aa: CSASSHAWGEQFF

v_gene: TRBV18
CDR3aa: CASSPPGLANYGYTF

v_gene: TRBV2
CDR3aa: CASRRTGDSGNTIYF

v_gene: TRBV12-3/TRBV12-4
CDR3aa: CASSVSTDTQYF

v_gene: TRBV20-1
CDR3aa: CSASGGLSTDTQYF

v_gene: TRBV5-4
CDR3aa: CASSSDLSQETQYF

v_gene: TRBV27
CDR3aa: CASSFASGGGYNEQFF

v_gene: TRBV19
CDR3aa: CASSMSRTSGEGTQYF

v_gene: TRBV19
CDR3aa: CASSIGSGTGIRANVLTF

v_gene: TRBV28
CDR3aa: CASSLDRGPETQYF